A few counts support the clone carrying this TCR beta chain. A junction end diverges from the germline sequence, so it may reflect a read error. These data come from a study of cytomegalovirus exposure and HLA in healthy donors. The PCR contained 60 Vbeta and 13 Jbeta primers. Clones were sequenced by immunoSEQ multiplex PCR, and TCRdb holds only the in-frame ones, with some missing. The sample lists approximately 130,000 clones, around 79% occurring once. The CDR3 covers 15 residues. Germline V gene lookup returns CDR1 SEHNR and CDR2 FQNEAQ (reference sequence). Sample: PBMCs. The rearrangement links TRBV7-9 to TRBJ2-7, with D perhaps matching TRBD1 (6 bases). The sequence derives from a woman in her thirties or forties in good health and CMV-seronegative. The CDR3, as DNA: TGTTCCAGCAGACCTATTGGACAGCCATCCTACGAGCAGTACTTC. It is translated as CSSRPIGQPSYEQYF.